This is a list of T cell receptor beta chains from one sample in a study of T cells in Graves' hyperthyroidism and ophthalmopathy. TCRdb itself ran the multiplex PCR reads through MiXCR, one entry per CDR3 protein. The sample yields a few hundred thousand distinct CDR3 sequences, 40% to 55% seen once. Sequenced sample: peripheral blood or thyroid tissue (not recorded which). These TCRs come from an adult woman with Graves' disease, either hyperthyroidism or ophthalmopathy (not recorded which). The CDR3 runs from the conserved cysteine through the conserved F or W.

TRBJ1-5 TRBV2 CASTETSGTGGIQPQHF
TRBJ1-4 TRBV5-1 CASSLDSGNEKLFF
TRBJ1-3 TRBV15 CATSSRGDGNTIYF
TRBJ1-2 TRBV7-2 CASSARQGAGGYTF
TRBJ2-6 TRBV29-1 CSVRDSGANVLTF
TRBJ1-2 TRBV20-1 CRPGGQAYGYTF
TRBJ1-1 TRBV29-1 CSVESHQETQNTEAFF
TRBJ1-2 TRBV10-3 CAISESLGQGAGGYTF
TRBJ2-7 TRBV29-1 CSVLAGGEQYF
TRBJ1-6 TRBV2 CASSAGARNSPLHF
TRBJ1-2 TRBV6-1 CASSEEIGYGYTF
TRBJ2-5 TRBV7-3 CASSNTGTEETQYF
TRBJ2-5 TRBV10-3 CAISRLAGEGETQYF
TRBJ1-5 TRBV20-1 CSARDGRPQETQHF
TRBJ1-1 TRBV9 CASSKSGVTEAFF
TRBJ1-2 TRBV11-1 CATGQGFYGYTF
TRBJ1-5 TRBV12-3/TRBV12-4 CASSRRQGTNQPQHF